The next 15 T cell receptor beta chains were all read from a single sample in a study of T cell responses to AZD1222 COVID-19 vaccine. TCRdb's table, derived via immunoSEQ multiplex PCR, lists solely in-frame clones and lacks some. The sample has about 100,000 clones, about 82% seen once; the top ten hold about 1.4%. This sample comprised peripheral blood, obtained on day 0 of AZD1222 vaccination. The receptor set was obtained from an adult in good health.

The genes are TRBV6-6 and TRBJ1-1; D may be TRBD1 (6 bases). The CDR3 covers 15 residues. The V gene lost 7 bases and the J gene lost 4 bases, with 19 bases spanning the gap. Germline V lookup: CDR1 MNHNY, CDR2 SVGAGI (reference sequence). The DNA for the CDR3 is TGTGCCAGCACCAGACGACAGGACTCGTCCACTGAAGCTTTCTTT. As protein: CASTRRQDSSTEAFF.

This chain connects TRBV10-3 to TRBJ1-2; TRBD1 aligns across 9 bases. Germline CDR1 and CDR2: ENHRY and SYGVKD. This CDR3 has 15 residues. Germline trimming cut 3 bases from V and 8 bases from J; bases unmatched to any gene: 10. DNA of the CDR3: TGTGCCATCAGTGACCGAGACAGGGGGGATTACGGCTACACCTTC. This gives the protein CAISDRDRGDYGYTF.

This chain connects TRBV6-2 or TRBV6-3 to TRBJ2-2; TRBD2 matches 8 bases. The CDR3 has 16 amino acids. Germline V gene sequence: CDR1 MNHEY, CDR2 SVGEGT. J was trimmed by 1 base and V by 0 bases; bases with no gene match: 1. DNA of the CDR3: TGTGCCAGCAGTTACTCGGCGGGGGGGAACACCGGGGAGCTGTTTTTT. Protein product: CASSYSAGGNTGELFF.

CDR3 protein: CSASGFMNTEAFF. The CDR3 nucleotides are TGCAGCGCTTCGGGATTCATGAACACTGAAGCTTTCTTT. V is TRBV29-1 and J is TRBJ1-1; D unresolved. CDR1 and CDR2 from the germline V gene are SQVTM and ANQGSEA. The length of the CDR3 is 13 residues. The germline V and J ends were trimmed by 7 bases and 0 bases, with 12 bases remaining between them.

The CDR3 region has the DNA TGTGCCAGCAGCCCCCGAGGGGGTGTAAATGAAAAACTGTTTTTT. This translates into CASSPRGGVNEKLFF. The chain links TRBV5-4 to TRBJ1-4; possibly TRBD1 for D (6 bases). Germline V lookup: CDR1 SGHNT, CDR2 YYREEE (reference sequence). With 4 bases removed from V and 5 bases from J, the gap between germline ends came to 15 bases. The CDR3 is 15 residues long.

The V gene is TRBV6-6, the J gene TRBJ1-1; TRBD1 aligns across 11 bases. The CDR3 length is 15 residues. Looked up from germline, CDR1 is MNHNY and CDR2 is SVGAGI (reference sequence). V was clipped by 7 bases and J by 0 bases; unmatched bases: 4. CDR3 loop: CASTRDRGMNTEAFF. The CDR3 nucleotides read TGTGCCAGCACTCGGGACAGGGGGATGAACACTGAAGCTTTCTTT.

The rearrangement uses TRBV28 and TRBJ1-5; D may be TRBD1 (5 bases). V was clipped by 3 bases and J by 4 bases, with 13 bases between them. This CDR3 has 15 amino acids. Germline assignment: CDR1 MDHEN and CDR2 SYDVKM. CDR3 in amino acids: CASSFETAGNQPQHF. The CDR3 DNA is TGTGCCAGCAGTTTTGAGACAGCAGGGAATCAGCCCCAGCATTTT.

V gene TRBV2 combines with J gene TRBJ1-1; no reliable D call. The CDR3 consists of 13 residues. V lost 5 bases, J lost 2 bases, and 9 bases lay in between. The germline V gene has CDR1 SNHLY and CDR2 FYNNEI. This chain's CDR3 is CASSTSHNTEAFF. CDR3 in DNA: TGTGCCAGCAGTACTAGCCATAACACTGAAGCTTTCTTT. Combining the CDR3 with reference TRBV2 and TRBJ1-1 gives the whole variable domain EPEVTQTPSHQVTQMGQEVILRCVPISNHLYFYWYRQILGQKVEFLVSFYNNEISEKSEIFDDQFSVERPDGSNFTLKIRSTKLEDSAMYFCASSTSHNTEAFFGQGTRLTVV.

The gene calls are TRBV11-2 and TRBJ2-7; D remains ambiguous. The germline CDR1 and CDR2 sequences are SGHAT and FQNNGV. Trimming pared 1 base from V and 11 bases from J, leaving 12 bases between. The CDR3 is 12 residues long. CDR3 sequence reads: CASSLATSLEYF. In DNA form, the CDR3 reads TGTGCCAGCAGCTTAGCCACCAGCTTGGAGTACTTC. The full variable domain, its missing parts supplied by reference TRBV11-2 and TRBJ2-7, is EAGVAQSPRYKIIEKRQSVAFWCNPISGHATLYWYQQILGQGPKLLIQFQNNGVVDDSQLPKDRFSAERLKGVDSTLKIQPAKLEDSAVYLCASSLATSLEYFGPGTRLTVT.

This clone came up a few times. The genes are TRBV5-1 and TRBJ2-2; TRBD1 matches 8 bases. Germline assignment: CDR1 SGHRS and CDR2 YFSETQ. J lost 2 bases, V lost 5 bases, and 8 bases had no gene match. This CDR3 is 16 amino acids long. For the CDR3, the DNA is TGCGCCAGCAGACCATGGACAGGGTTAAACACCGGGGAGCTGTTTTTT. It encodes CASRPWTGLNTGELFF.

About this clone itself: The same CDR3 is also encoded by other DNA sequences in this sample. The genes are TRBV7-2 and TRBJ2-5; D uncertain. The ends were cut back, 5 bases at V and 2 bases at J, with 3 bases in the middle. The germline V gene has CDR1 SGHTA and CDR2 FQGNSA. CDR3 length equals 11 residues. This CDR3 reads CASSPQETQYF. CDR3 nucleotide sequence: TGTGCCAGCAGCCCGCAAGAGACCCAGTACTTC.

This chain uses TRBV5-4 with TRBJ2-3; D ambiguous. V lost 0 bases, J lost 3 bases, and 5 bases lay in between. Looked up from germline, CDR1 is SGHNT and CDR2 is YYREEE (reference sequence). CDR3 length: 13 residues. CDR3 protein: CASSLVQTDTQYF. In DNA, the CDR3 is TGTGCCAGCAGCTTGGTTCAGACAGATACGCAGTATTTT.

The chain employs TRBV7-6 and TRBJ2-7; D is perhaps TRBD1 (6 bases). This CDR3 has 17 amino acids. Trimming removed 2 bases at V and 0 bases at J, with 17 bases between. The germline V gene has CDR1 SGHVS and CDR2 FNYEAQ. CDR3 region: CASSLLIYQGYSYEQYF. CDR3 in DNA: TGTGCCAGCAGCTTATTAATATATCAGGGGTACTCCTACGAGCAGTACTTC.

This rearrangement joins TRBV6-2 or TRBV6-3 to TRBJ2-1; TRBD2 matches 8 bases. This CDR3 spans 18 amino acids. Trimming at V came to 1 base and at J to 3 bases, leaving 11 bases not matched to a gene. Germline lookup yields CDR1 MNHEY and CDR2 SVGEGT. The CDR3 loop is CASSYFLIPTSDYNEQFF. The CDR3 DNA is TGTGCCAGCAGTTACTTTCTCATCCCGACTAGCGACTACAATGAGCAGTTCTTC.

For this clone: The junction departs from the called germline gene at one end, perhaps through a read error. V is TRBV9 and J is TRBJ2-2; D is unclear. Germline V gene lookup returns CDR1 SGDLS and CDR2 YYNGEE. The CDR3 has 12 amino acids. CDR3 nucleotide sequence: TGTGCCAGCAGCGTATCCACCCGGGAGCTGTTTTTT. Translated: CASSVSTRELFF.